This is a list of T cell receptor beta chains from one sample in a study of blood T cell repertoires in COVID-19. Measured with immunoSEQ multiplex PCR; TCRdb has only the in-frame clones, and not every one. The sample contains approximately 280,000 clones, approximately 85% of which appear only once. Specimen: peripheral blood. Receptor source: a woman aged 70-85 years with acute or convalescent COVID-19. Both conserved end residues are part of each CDR3. D genes are given only for firm matches. Expanded clones are given a class, and other clones once, few, many or no size at all.

CDR3 DNA: TGTGCCAGCAGCGTTGGGGACAGGGGAAGCTATGGCTACACCTTC; CDR3 protein: CASSVGDRGSYGYTF; V gene: TRBV9; D gene: TRBD1; clone size: -; J gene: TRBJ1-2
CDR3 DNA: TGTGCCAGCAGCTCCGGGACAGGGGGTCGGACTGAAGCTTTCTTT; CDR3 protein: CASSSGTGGRTEAFF; V gene: TRBV4-2; D gene: TRBD1; clone size: -; J gene: TRBJ1-1
CDR3 DNA: TGTGCCAGCAGCTCTCTTTATGGCTACACCTTC; CDR3 protein: CASSSLYGYTF; V gene: TRBV5-4; D gene: -; clone size: -; J gene: TRBJ1-2
CDR3 DNA: TGTGCCAGCAGCTCCCCCCGAGGAGGCCCTGAAGCTTTCTTT; CDR3 protein: CASSSPRGGPEAFF; V gene: TRBV11-2; D gene: -; clone size: -; J gene: TRBJ1-1
CDR3 DNA: TGTGCCAGCACTTGGGACAGCAAGACTCAGCCCCAGCATTTT; CDR3 protein: CASTWDSKTQPQHF; V gene: TRBV19; D gene: TRBD1; clone size: -; J gene: TRBJ1-5
CDR3 DNA: TGTGCCAGCAGCTTAGTCCCCCCGAGGGGGTACTACGAGCAGTACTTC; CDR3 protein: CASSLVPPRGYYEQYF; V gene: TRBV7-8; D gene: -; clone size: -; J gene: TRBJ2-7
CDR3 DNA: TGTGCCAGCAGCTTAGCGGGCAGGAGGTTGAACACTGAAGCTTTCTTT; CDR3 protein: CASSLAGRRLNTEAFF; V gene: TRBV7-2; D gene: -; clone size: few; J gene: TRBJ1-1
CDR3 DNA: TGTGCCAGCAGCTTGCAGCAGGGTGGTGGAAGGGATTCACCCCTCCACTTT; CDR3 protein: CASSLQQGGGRDSPLHF; V gene: TRBV5-5; D gene: -; clone size: -; J gene: TRBJ1-6
CDR3 DNA: TGTGCCAGCAGTTACGGGGGGGGCACAGATACGCAGTATTTT; CDR3 protein: CASSYGGGTDTQYF; V gene: TRBV6-9; D gene: TRBD2; clone size: -; J gene: TRBJ2-3
CDR3 DNA: TGCGCCAGCAGCGTAGGGGACAGGGCTAGCTCTGGAAACACCATATATTTT; CDR3 protein: CASSVGDRASSGNTIYF; V gene: TRBV5-1; D gene: TRBD1; clone size: few; J gene: TRBJ1-3
CDR3 DNA: TGCGCCAGCAGCTTGCAGGAAGGCTATGGCTACACCTTC; CDR3 protein: CASSLQEGYGYTF; V gene: TRBV5-1; D gene: -; clone size: -; J gene: TRBJ1-2
CDR3 DNA: TGCGCCAGCAGCTTGGATTGGCTCGGGGGAGAGACCCAGTACTTC; CDR3 protein: CASSLDWLGGETQYF; V gene: TRBV5-1; D gene: -; clone size: -; J gene: TRBJ2-5
CDR3 DNA: TGCGCCAGCAGGCCACAGCGGGGTAACACAGATACGCAGTATTTT; CDR3 protein: CASRPQRGNTDTQYF; V gene: TRBV5-1; D gene: TRBD2; clone size: -; J gene: TRBJ2-3
CDR3 DNA: TGCGCCAGCAGTGAGGAAGGCAGGGGGCGCCTAGTATATGAAAAACTGTTTTTT; CDR3 protein: CASSEEGRGRLVYEKLFF; V gene: TRBV10-1; D gene: TRBD1; clone size: -; J gene: TRBJ1-4
CDR3 DNA: TGTGCCAGCAGCTTGTCCGCCGGGACAGTCTACGAGCAGTACTTC; CDR3 protein: CASSLSAGTVYEQYF; V gene: TRBV5-4; D gene: TRBD1; clone size: -; J gene: TRBJ2-7
CDR3 DNA: TGTGCCAGCTCACCGCGACAGGATGATGGCTACACCTTC; CDR3 protein: CASSPRQDDGYTF; V gene: TRBV18; D gene: -; clone size: -; J gene: TRBJ1-2